A selection of T cell receptor beta chains follows, all from one sample in a study of blood T cell repertoires in COVID-19. Measured with immunoSEQ multiplex PCR; TCRdb has only the in-frame clones, and not every one. The repertoire consists of 110,000 to 150,000 clones, with 70% to 80% occurring once and the leading ten covering roughly 5.1%. The sample comprised peripheral blood. These receptors all stem from an older woman with COVID-19, enrolled during active disease. Both conserved end residues are part of each CDR3. The D gene is left open where the match is weak. Part of the rows lack a size; the others show once, few, many or a class for expanded clones.

CDR3	DNA	D	J	size	V
CASSSRAGRLKETQYF	TGTGCCAGCAGCTCTCGGGCGGGCAGACTAAAAGAGACCCAGTACTTC	NA	TRBJ2-5	NA	TRBV7-6
CASTNFLNTEAFF	TGTGCCAGCACTAACTTCTTGAACACTGAAGCTTTCTTT	NA	TRBJ1-1	NA	TRBV5-6
CATSPDGRANYGYTF	TGTGCCACCAGCCCTGACGGCAGGGCTAACTATGGCTACACCTTC	NA	TRBJ1-2	NA	TRBV15
CAINPGTGTYEQYF	TGTGCCATCAATCCCGGGACAGGGACCTACGAGCAGTACTTC	TRBD1	TRBJ2-7	NA	TRBV10-3
CASNPGQTYGYTF	TGTGCCAGCAACCCGGGACAAACCTATGGCTACACCTTC	NA	TRBJ1-2	NA	TRBV6-5
CASSQVGGLKAFF	TGCGCCAGCAGCCAAGTCGGGGGGCTGAAAGCTTTCTTT	NA	TRBJ1-1	NA	TRBV4-3
CASLVDSSNQPQHF	TGTGCCAGCCTAGTGGACAGCAGCAATCAGCCCCAGCATTTT	NA	TRBJ1-5	NA	TRBV21-1
CASRQRGGLLTQYF	TGTGCCAGCAGGCAGCGGGGGGGACTTCTTACGCAGTATTTT	TRBD2	TRBJ2-3	NA	TRBV2
CASSFSRRGSSYGYTF	TGTGCCAGCAGCTTCAGCCGGAGGGGAAGTAGCTATGGCTACACCTTC	NA	TRBJ1-2	NA	TRBV11-2
CASSQDITSGGPRAQYF	TGCGCCAGCAGCCAAGACATTACTAGCGGGGGCCCACGGGCCCAGTACTTC	TRBD2	TRBJ2-5	once	TRBV4-1
CASSLGQGNEQFF	TGTGCCAGCAGCCTGGGACAGGGCAATGAGCAGTTCTTC	TRBD1	TRBJ2-1	NA	TRBV4-2
CASRTRGGGKAFF	TGTGCCAGCAGGACCCGGGGGGGCGGTAAAGCTTTCTTT	NA	TRBJ1-1	NA	TRBV3-1/TRBV3-2
CASRLNTDTQYF	TGTGCCAGCAGATTAAACACAGATACGCAGTATTTT	NA	TRBJ2-3	NA	TRBV6-5
CASSQDLSRDFGNTIYF	TGTGCCAGCAGCCAAGATCTGTCGAGGGATTTCGGAAACACCATATATTTT	NA	TRBJ1-3	NA	TRBV4-2
CASSAWPSYEQYF	TGTGCCAGCAGTGCTTGGCCCTCCTACGAGCAGTACTTC	NA	TRBJ2-7	NA	TRBV6-2/TRBV6-3
CASGTVNSNTEAFF	TGTGCCTCAGGGACAGTTAACTCGAACACTGAAGCTTTCTTT	TRBD1	TRBJ1-1	NA	TRBV28
CSVTGLAGGYNEQFF	TGCAGCGTGACGGGACTAGCGGGGGGGTACAATGAGCAGTTCTTC	TRBD2	TRBJ2-1	once	TRBV29-1
CASGLAKGNEQFF	TGTGCCAGCGGACTAGCGAAGGGGAATGAGCAGTTCTTC	TRBD2	TRBJ2-1	many	TRBV14
CASSVGGTGVGEAFF	TGTGCCAGCAGCGTAGGCGGGACAGGGGTGGGTGAAGCTTTCTTT	TRBD1	TRBJ1-1	NA	TRBV9
CASSLGVAGTGETQYF	TGTGCCAGCAGCTTGGGTGTAGCGGGGACAGGGGAGACCCAGTACTTC	NA	TRBJ2-5	few	TRBV5-4
CASTLGGGWEPFF	TGTGCCAGCACCCTGGGGGGGGGCTGGGAGCCTTTCTTT	NA	TRBJ1-1	NA	TRBV12-3/TRBV12-4
CASTPGLGTYNEQFF	TGTGCCAGCACCCCCGGACTAGGGACCTACAATGAGCAGTTCTTC	TRBD2	TRBJ2-1	NA	TRBV9
CASSILPPGSSYNEQFF	TGTGCCAGTAGTATTCTCCCCCCGGGGAGCTCCTACAATGAGCAGTTCTTC	NA	TRBJ2-1	NA	TRBV19
CASSQRDLNSPLHF	TGTGCCAGCAGCCAACGGGACTTGAATTCACCCCTCCACTTT	NA	TRBJ1-6	NA	TRBV4-2
CASSPLESYEQYF	TGTGCCAGCTCCCCCTTAGAGTCCTACGAGCAGTACTTC	NA	TRBJ2-7	few	TRBV18
CASSLAGQGGYGYTF	TGTGCCAGTAGTCTAGCCGGACAGGGCGGCTATGGCTACACCTTC	TRBD1	TRBJ1-2	few	TRBV19
CASSQGRGGQEKLFF	TGTGCCAGCAGCCAAGGCCGGGGAGGGCAAGAAAAACTGTTTTTT	NA	TRBJ1-4	once	TRBV3-1/TRBV3-2
CASRGTVWSYGYTF	TGTGCCAGCAGGGGGACAGTTTGGTCATATGGCTACACCTTC	TRBD1	TRBJ1-2	NA	TRBV25-1
CAGSGAGRHTYEQYF	TGTGCCGGCAGTGGGGCAGGACGGCACACCTACGAGCAGTACTTC	NA	TRBJ2-7	NA	TRBV27
CASSPRRGLQETQYF	TGTGCCAGCAGCCCGAGGCGGGGTCTCCAAGAGACCCAGTACTTC	NA	TRBJ2-5	NA	TRBV9
CASGLVRQGELSTDTQYF	TGTGCTAGTGGTTTGGTAAGGCAGGGGGAGCTTAGCACAGATACGCAGTATTTT	TRBD1	TRBJ2-3	NA	TRBV12-5
CASAHQGQSLNEKLFF	TGCGCCAGCGCCCATCAGGGGCAGTCACTAAATGAAAAACTGTTTTTT	NA	TRBJ1-4	NA	TRBV5-1
CSVEDPWASGSYNEQFF	TGCAGCGTTGAAGATCCCTGGGCCAGCGGGTCCTACAATGAGCAGTTCTTC	NA	TRBJ2-1	few	TRBV29-1
CASSERYRGYTF	TGTGCCAGCAGTGAGCGATATCGAGGCTACACCTTC	NA	TRBJ1-2	NA	TRBV2
CASSLSSFRGAETFF	TGTGCCAGCAGCTTATCTTCCTTTCGGGGGGCAGAAACTTTCTTT	NA	TRBJ1-1	NA	TRBV7-2
CASSPDTYGYTF	TGTGCCAGCAGCCCGGACACCTATGGCTACACCTTC	NA	TRBJ1-2	NA	TRBV7-8
CASSSGTYEQYF	TGTGCCAGCAGTTCGGGAACCTACGAGCAGTACTTC	NA	TRBJ2-7	NA	TRBV12-3/TRBV12-4
CASSPSTRGGDGETQYF	TGTGCCAGCAGCCCCTCCACTAGAGGTGGTGATGGGGAGACCCAGTACTTC	NA	TRBJ2-5	NA	TRBV4-2
CASSPRDRKRTYGYTF	TGTGCCAGCAGCCCCCGGGACAGGAAAAGGACCTATGGCTACACCTTC	TRBD1	TRBJ1-2	once	TRBV14
CASSQGQNQPQHF	TGTGCCAGCAGCCAGGGACAAAATCAGCCCCAGCATTTT	NA	TRBJ1-5	NA	TRBV3-1/TRBV3-2
CASSAGAGTGAREQYF	TGTGCCAGCAGCGCCGGAGCCGGGACAGGGGCCCGCGAGCAGTACTTC	TRBD1	TRBJ2-7	few	TRBV9
CASSPLAYTGELFF	TGCGCCAGCAGCCCACTCGCGTACACCGGGGAGCTGTTTTTT	NA	TRBJ2-2	NA	TRBV5-1
CASGGQGGQYEQYF	TGTGCCAGCGGGGGACAGGGAGGGCAGTACGAGCAGTACTTC	TRBD1	TRBJ2-7	NA	TRBV6-5
CAWRVLLRGTEAFF	TGTGCCTGGAGAGTACTGCTGCGTGGCACTGAAGCTTTCTTT	NA	TRBJ1-1	NA	TRBV30
CASSPGEHRLPNYGYTF	TGTGCCAGCAGCCCCGGGGAGCACCGGTTACCTAACTATGGCTACACCTTC	NA	TRBJ1-2	NA	TRBV3-1/TRBV3-2
CASSFRLAGAFGAQYF	TGTGCCAGCAGTTTTCGACTAGCGGGGGCCTTCGGGGCCCAGTACTTC	TRBD2	TRBJ2-5	few	TRBV6-5
CASSFGGGRRHYEKLFF	TGTGCCAGCAGCTTTGGGGGAGGAAGGAGGCATTATGAAAAACTGTTTTTT	NA	TRBJ1-4	few	TRBV7-9
CAISARGNTEAFF	TGTGCCATCAGCGCTCGCGGAAACACTGAAGCTTTCTTT	NA	TRBJ1-1	once	TRBV10-3
CASSSGGGGSYNEQFF	TGTGCCAGCAGCTCAGGGGGCGGGGGCTCCTACAATGAGCAGTTCTTC	NA	TRBJ2-1	NA	TRBV7-2
CASSIGLIGGYTF	TGTGCCAGCAGCATCGGACTAATCGGGGGCTACACCTTC	NA	TRBJ1-2	NA	TRBV28
CAISGQVANYGYTF	TGTGCCATCAGCGGACAGGTAGCTAACTATGGCTACACCTTC	TRBD1	TRBJ1-2	NA	TRBV10-3
CASSLTGLVAQETQYF	TGTGCCAGCAGCTTAACAGGTTTGGTGGCCCAAGAGACCCAGTACTTC	NA	TRBJ2-5	NA	TRBV5-5
CASSLSELGGSGNTIYF	TGTGCCAGCAGTTTATCGGAACTGGGGGGCTCTGGAAACACCATATATTTT	NA	TRBJ1-3	NA	TRBV27
CASSRDRGDTEAFF	TGTGCCAGCAGCCGGGACAGGGGTGACACTGAAGCTTTCTTT	TRBD1	TRBJ1-1	NA	TRBV11-2